This T cell receptor beta chain originates from a study of shared clonotypes between healthy human individuals. The assay used deep level. Assay used: immunoSEQ multiplex PCR; TCRdb lists only in-frame clones, some missing. The repertoire consists of some 650,000 clones, with around 97% occurring once and the leading ten covering about 0.06%. The germline V and J ends were trimmed by 3 bases and 1 base, with 22 bases remaining between them. CDR1 and CDR2 from the germline V gene are PRHDT and FYEKMQ (reference sequence). The CDR3 is 19 amino acids. What was sequenced was naive CD4+ T cells sorted from blood. This sample's subset: CD45RA+ positively selected. This TCR was sampled from a woman in her twenties or thirties in good health. This sequence joins TRBV13 and TRBJ1-3; D might be TRBD1 (5 bases). The CDR3 here is CASSLPGPITGESGNTIYF. CDR3 nucleotide sequence: TGTGCCAGCAGCTTGCCAGGCCCCATAACAGGAGAATCTGGAAACACCATATATTTT.